These 17 T cell receptor beta chains were all obtained from the same sample, sequenced in a study of T cells after yellow fever vaccination. Using its own MiXCR run on the 5' RACE reads, TCRdb lists one record per CDR3 protein. This table has a few hundred thousand distinct CDR3 sequences, roughly 4.3% appearing once. Sequenced material: PBMCs, taken 5 days after the yellow fever booster vaccination. All receptors come from a man younger than 30 who received the YFV17D yellow fever vaccine.

This clonotype has only a few counts. The V call is TRBV29-1, the J call TRBJ2-3; no clear D. Trimming pared 1 base from V and 9 bases from J, leaving 11 bases between. The length of the CDR3 is 12 residues. CDR1 and CDR2 (germline): SQVTM, ANQGSEA. The CDR3 DNA reads TGCAGCGTTGAAGTATCAGTTATCACGCAGTATTTT. Translated: CSVEVSVITQYF.

In nucleotides, the CDR3 is TGCGCCAGCAGCGTTGCTAGCTCCATCCGAGGGGAGACCCAGTACTTC. As protein: CASSVASSIRGETQYF. This chain uses TRBV5-1 with TRBJ2-5, with D possibly matching TRBD2 (5 bases). Trimming pared 4 bases from V and 5 bases from J, leaving 21 bases between. CDR3 size: 16 residues. Germline V CDR1 and CDR2: SGHRS, YFSETQ.

The chain employs TRBV6-5 and TRBJ2-5; possibly TRBD1 for D (5 bases). From germline, CDR1 is MNHEY and CDR2 SVGAGI. Trimming shortened V by 7 bases and J by 1 base, and 13 bases separated the two germline ends. CDR3 length equals 14 residues. The CDR3 DNA follows: TGTGCCAGCACCCGGGTAGGGGTCCAAGAGACCCAGTACTTC. Its translation is CASTRVGVQETQYF.

The sample holds a few counts of this clonotype. The rearrangement links TRBV5-6 to TRBJ2-3, with 7 positions matching TRBD1. V was clipped by 0 bases and J by 9 bases; unmatched bases: 7. The germline V gene has CDR1 SGHDT and CDR2 YYEEEE. The CDR3 has 14 residues. The CDR3 DNA reads TGTGCCAGCAGCTTGGCCCGGCAGGGGGACACGCAGTATTTT. Translation: CASSLARQGDTQYF. Variable domain in full (rest from reference TRBV5-6 and TRBJ2-3): DAGVTQSPTHLIKTRGQQVTLRCSPKSGHDTVSWYQQALGQGPQFIFQYYEEEERQRGNFPDRFSGHQFPNYSSELNVNALLLGDSALYLCASSLARQGDTQYFGPGTRLTVL.

In its sample, this clonotype was seen a few times. The V gene is TRBV25-1, the J gene TRBJ2-1, with D possibly matching TRBD1 (6 bases). CDR1 is MGHDK and CDR2 is SYGVNS in the germline V gene. The CDR3 runs 13 residues. V was trimmed by 3 bases and J by 4 bases, leaving 7 bases between them. The CDR3 reads CASSERGYNEQFF. Here the CDR3 DNA reads TGTGCCAGCAGTGAGAGGGGGTACAATGAGCAGTTCTTC.

This clonotype has just a few counts. The genes are TRBV6-5 and TRBJ1-5; 8 nucleotides line up with TRBD1. The CDR3 consists of 15 residues. V was clipped by 7 bases and J by 7 bases; unmatched bases: 12. CDR1 and CDR2 from the germline V gene are MNHEY and SVGAGI. The CDR3 region is CASKPRGRIGQPQHF. CDR3 DNA sequence: TGTGCCAGCAAGCCCAGGGGGCGCATTGGACAGCCCCAGCATTTT.

This clonotype has a handful of counts. This chain links TRBV19 with TRBJ1-2; D might be TRBD1 (6 bases). The CDR3 extends over 18 amino acids. V was cut by 2 bases and J by 4 bases, with 23 bases left in between. Germline V gene data show CDR1 as LNHDA and CDR2 as SQIVND (reference sequence). CDR3 residues: CASSITPDSLPGVYGYTF. The DNA of the CDR3 is TGTGCCAGTAGTATAACCCCGGACAGCCTTCCAGGGGTCTATGGCTACACCTTC.

This clonotype was seen at least ten times. The V call is TRBV5-1, the J call TRBJ2-2, with 7 bases fitting TRBD1. This CDR3 region has 14 residues. Trimming at V came to 5 bases and at J to 4 bases, leaving 5 bases not matched to a gene. Germline V CDR1 and CDR2: SGHRS, YFSETQ. CDR3 region: CASRGTVVTGELFF. In DNA form, the CDR3 reads TGCGCCAGCAGGGGGACAGTCGTCACCGGGGAGCTGTTTTTT.

V is TRBV18 and J is TRBJ2-7; TRBD2 aligns across 11 bases. CDR3 length equals 17 residues. From germline, CDR1 is KGHSH and CDR2 LQKENI. With V trimmed by 2 bases and J by 0 bases, 6 bases remained unmatched. CDR3 sequence: CASSPGIAGGPSYEQYV. The CDR3 DNA reads as TGTGCCAGCTCACCAGGGATAGCGGGGGGGCCCTCCTACGAGCAGTACGTC.

This clonotype was recorded a few times. The chain carries TRBV4-2 and TRBJ1-1; D call uncertain. The CDR3 totals 16 residues. Per the germline V gene, CDR1 is LGHNA and CDR2 is YNFKEQ. Trimming stripped 0 bases from V and 1 base from J, with 12 bases between. The CDR3 DNA follows: TGTGCCAGCAGCCAAGATCTATTGGGTAGGAACACTGAAGCTTTCTTT. Translating gives CASSQDLLGRNTEAFF.

This clonotype was counted only a few times. This sequence joins TRBV5-1 and TRBJ1-3, with D perhaps TRBD1 (5 bases). V gave up 4 bases and J gave up 1 base, with 12 bases separating them. Looked up from germline, CDR1 is SGHRS and CDR2 is YFSETQ. This CDR3 comprises 15 residues. Written as DNA, the CDR3 is TGCGCCAGCAGCCCGGAGACAGTTTCTGGAAACACCATATATTTT. Protein: CASSPETVSGNTIYF.

This clonotype was detected ten times or more. The V and J genes are TRBV4-1 and TRBJ1-1; tentatively, D is TRBD1 (5 bases). In germline, CDR1 is MGHRA, CDR2 YSYEKL. CDR3 length: 14 amino acids. V lost 2 bases and J lost 4, with 11 bases in between. Written as DNA, the CDR3 is TGCGCCAGCAGCCAACCGACGGGGGGCACTGAAGCTTTCTTT. Amino acid sequence: CASSQPTGGTEAFF.

The rearrangement joins TRBV19 to TRBJ1-5; no reliable D call. The CDR3 loop spans 12 amino acids. The V and J ends lost 1 base and 6 bases respectively, with 4 bases between them. Germline V gene data show CDR1 as LNHDA and CDR2 as SQIVND (reference sequence). The CDR3 DNA sequence: TGTGCCAGTAGTATAGGGAGTCAGCCCCAGCATTTT. Amino acids: CASSIGSQPQHF.

This clonotype was recorded at least ten times. The V call is TRBV7-2, the J call TRBJ2-7; D unresolved. The germline V gene has CDR1 SGHTA and CDR2 FQGNSA. Between the trimmed V and J ends, which lost 5 bases and 3 bases, there was a span of 11 bases. The CDR3 consists of 13 residues. CDR3 in amino acids: CASSHDGYYEQYF. CDR3 sequence (DNA): TGTGCCAGCAGCCACGACGGGTACTACGAGCAGTACTTC.

This chain connects TRBV6-6 to TRBJ2-1, with 11 bases identical to TRBD2. The ends lost 0 bases at V and 7 bases at J; junction bases unmatched: 5. Germline V gene lookup returns CDR1 MNHNY and CDR2 SVGAGI (reference sequence). This CDR3 is built from 16 residues. The CDR3, as DNA: TGTGCCAGCAGTTACTCGGTAGCGGGGGGGCTGAATGAGCAGTTCTTC. Translation gives CASSYSVAGGLNEQFF.

V is TRBV20-1 and J is TRBJ1-2, with a tentative D call TRBD1 (6 bases). V dropped 6 bases and J dropped 2 bases, with 13 bases sitting between them. Germline V gene lookup returns CDR1 DFQATT and CDR2 SNEGSKA (reference sequence). The CDR3 is 13 amino acids. The CDR3 loop is CSAHPTGNYGYTF. The DNA for the CDR3 is TGCAGTGCCCATCCAACAGGGAACTATGGCTACACCTTC.

This clonotype was detected many times. The chain recombines TRBV20-1 with TRBJ1-1; 7 nucleotides agree with TRBD1. Germline CDR1 DFQATT, CDR2 SNEGSKA (reference sequence). V gave up 0 bases and J gave up 4 bases; unmatched junction bases: 5. This CDR3 is 14 amino acids long. The chain's CDR3 is CSAREEGALTEAFF. CDR3 coding DNA: TGCAGTGCTAGAGAAGAGGGGGCTCTCACTGAAGCTTTCTTT.